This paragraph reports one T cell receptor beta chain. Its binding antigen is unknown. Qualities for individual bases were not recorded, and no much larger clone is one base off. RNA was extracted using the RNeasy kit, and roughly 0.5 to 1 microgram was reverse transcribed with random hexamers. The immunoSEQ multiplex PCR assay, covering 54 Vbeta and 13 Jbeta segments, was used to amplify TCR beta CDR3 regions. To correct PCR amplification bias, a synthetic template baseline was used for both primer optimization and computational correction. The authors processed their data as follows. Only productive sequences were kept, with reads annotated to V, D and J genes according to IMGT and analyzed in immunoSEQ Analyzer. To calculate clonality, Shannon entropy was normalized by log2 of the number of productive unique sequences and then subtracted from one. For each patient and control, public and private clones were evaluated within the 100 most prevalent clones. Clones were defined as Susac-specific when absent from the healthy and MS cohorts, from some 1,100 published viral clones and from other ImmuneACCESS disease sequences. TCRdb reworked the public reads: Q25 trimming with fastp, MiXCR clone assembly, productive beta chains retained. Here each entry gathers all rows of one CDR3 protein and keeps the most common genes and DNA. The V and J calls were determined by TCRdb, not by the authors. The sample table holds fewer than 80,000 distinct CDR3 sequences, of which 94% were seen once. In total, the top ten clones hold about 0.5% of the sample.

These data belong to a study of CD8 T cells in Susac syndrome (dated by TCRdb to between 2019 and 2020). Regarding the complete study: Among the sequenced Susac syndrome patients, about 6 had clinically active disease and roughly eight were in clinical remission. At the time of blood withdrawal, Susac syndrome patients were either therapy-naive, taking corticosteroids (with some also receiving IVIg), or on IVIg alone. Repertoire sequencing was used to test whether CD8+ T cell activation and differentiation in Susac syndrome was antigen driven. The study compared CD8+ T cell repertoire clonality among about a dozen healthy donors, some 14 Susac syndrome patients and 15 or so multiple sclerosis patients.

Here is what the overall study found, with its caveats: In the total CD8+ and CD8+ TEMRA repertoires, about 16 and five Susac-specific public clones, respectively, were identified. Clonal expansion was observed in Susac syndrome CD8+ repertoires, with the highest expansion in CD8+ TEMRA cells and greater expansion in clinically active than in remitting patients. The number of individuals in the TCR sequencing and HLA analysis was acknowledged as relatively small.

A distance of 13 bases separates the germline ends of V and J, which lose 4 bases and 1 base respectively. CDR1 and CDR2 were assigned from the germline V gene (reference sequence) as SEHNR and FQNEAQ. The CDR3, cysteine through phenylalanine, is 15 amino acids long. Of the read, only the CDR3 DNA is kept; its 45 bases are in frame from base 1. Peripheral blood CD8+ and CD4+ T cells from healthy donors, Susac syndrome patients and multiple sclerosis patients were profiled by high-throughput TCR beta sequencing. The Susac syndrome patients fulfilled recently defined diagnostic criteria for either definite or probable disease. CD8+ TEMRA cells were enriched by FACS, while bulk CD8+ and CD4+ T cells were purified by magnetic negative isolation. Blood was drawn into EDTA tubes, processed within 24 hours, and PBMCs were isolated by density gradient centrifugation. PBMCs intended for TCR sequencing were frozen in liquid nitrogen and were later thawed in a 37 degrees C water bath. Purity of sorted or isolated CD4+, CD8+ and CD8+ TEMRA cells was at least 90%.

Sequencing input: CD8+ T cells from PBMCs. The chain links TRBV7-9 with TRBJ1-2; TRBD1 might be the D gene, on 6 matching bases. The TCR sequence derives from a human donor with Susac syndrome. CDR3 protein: CASSSGAGDNYGYTF. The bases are TGTGCCAGCAGCTCAGGAGCAGGGGATAACTATGGCTACACCTTC.